The rows below give T cell receptor beta chains drawn from one sample of a study of T-cell memory formation after mild COVID-19. TCRdb called the 5' RACE reads again in MiXCR, with one record for every CDR3 protein. The profile shows 390,000 or so distinct CDR3 sequences, about 17% of them singletons. Sequenced sample: PBMCs or a T cell subset sorted from them (not recorded which). These receptors were collected from a man younger than 30 who had mild COVID-19 (a few samples of this study predate the infection). Cell type and time point are not known. CDR3s include the opening cysteine and the closing phenylalanine or tryptophan. The D gene is left open where the match is weak. Some rows mark clone size as missing; the rest say once, few, many or name a class of expanded clone.

D gene: .; J gene: TRBJ2-2; V gene: TRBV11-3; clone size: few; CDR3 DNA: TGTGCCAGCAGCTTGACTCGAGACACCGGGGAGCTGTTTTTT; CDR3 protein: CASSLTRDTGELFF
D gene: .; J gene: TRBJ1-5; V gene: TRBV20-1; clone size: few; CDR3 DNA: TGCAGTGCTAGATTCGTCGGCAGGGGTTCATCGGTAGGCAATCAGCCCCAGCATTTT; CDR3 protein: CSARFVGRGSSVGNQPQHF
D gene: .; J gene: TRBJ2-7; V gene: TRBV7-6; clone size: few; CDR3 DNA: TGTGCCAGCAGTCCCGGGCCCCGGGCGGACGAGCAGTACTTC; CDR3 protein: CASSPGPRADEQYF
D gene: TRBD1; J gene: TRBJ2-7; V gene: TRBV19; clone size: .; CDR3 DNA: TGTGCCAGTAGCCGACAGGGCCTCTACGAGCAGTACTTC; CDR3 protein: CASSRQGLYEQYF
D gene: TRBD2; J gene: TRBJ2-1; V gene: TRBV18; clone size: few; CDR3 DNA: TGTGCCAGCTCAGAGGGGACTAGCGGGGCCTCGGATGAGCAGTTCTTC; CDR3 protein: CASSEGTSGASDEQFF
D gene: .; J gene: TRBJ2-3; V gene: TRBV11-2; clone size: few; CDR3 DNA: TGTGCCAGCAGCTTAGCCCTGGGGTCGCGGCTTACTAGCACAGATACGCAGTATTTT; CDR3 protein: CASSLALGSRLTSTDTQYF
D gene: TRBD1; J gene: TRBJ2-2; V gene: TRBV7-8; clone size: few; CDR3 DNA: TGTGCCAGCAGCCCCAGGGGGTCGGCCGGGGAGCTGTTTTTT; CDR3 protein: CASSPRGSAGELFF
D gene: .; J gene: TRBJ2-5; V gene: TRBV2; clone size: .; CDR3 DNA: TGTGCCAGCAGGTTCTGGCAAGAAGAGACCCAGTACTTC; CDR3 protein: CASRFWQEETQYF
D gene: .; J gene: TRBJ1-3; V gene: TRBV11-3; clone size: .; CDR3 DNA: TGTGCCAGCAGCCTTGACGTTGGAAACACCATATATTTT; CDR3 protein: CASSLDVGNTIYF
D gene: TRBD1; J gene: TRBJ1-2; V gene: TRBV5-5; clone size: .; CDR3 DNA: TGTGCCAGCAGCTTTGCCCGGACAGGGAACTATGGCTACACCTTC; CDR3 protein: CASSFARTGNYGYTF
D gene: TRBD1; J gene: TRBJ1-1; V gene: TRBV6-6; clone size: few; CDR3 DNA: TGTGCCAGCAGTTACACAGGGGTCGCTGAAGCTTTCTTT; CDR3 protein: CASSYTGVAEAFF
D gene: .; J gene: TRBJ2-3; V gene: TRBV28; clone size: .; CDR3 DNA: TGTGCCAGCAGTTTAGGCGACCGATCCGGAGGGTATTTT; CDR3 protein: CASSLGDRSGGYF
D gene: TRBD2; J gene: TRBJ2-1; V gene: TRBV7-2; clone size: .; CDR3 DNA: TGTGCCAGCAGCCCTAGGACGGGGGGGCGCAATGAGCAGTTCTTC; CDR3 protein: CASSPRTGGRNEQFF
D gene: .; J gene: TRBJ1-2; V gene: TRBV7-9; clone size: .; CDR3 DNA: TGTGCCAGCAGCCCACGGACTGGCAATGGCTACACCTTC; CDR3 protein: CASSPRTGNGYTF
D gene: .; J gene: TRBJ1-2; V gene: TRBV4-1; clone size: many; CDR3 DNA: TGCGCCAGCAGCCAAGATCCGGGGGCTAACTATGGCTACACCTTC; CDR3 protein: CASSQDPGANYGYTF
D gene: .; J gene: TRBJ2-5; V gene: TRBV7-2; clone size: few; CDR3 DNA: TGTGCCAGCAGCTTAGCCGGATCGGGGGAGACCCAGTACTTC; CDR3 protein: CASSLAGSGETQYF